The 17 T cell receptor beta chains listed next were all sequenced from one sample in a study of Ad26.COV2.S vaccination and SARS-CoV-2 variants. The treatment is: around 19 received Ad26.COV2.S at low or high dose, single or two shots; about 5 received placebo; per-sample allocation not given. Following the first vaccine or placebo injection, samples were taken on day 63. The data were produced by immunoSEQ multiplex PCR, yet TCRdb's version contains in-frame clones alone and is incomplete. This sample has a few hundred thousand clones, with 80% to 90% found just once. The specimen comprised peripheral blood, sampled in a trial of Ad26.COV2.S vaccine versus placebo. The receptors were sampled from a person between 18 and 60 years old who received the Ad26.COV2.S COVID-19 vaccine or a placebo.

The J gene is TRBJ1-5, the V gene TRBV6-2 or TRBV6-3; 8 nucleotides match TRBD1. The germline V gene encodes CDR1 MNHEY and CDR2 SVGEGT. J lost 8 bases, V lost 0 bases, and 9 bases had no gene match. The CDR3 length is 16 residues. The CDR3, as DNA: TGTGCCAGCAGTTACTCGACCGGGACAGGTTATGAGCCCCAGCATTTT. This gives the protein CASSYSTGTGYEPQHF.

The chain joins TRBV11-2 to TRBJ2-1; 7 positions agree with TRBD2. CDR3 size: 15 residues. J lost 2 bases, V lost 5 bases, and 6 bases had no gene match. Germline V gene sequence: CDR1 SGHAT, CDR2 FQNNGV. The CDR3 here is CASSPRGDPYNEQFF. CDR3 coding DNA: TGTGCCAGCAGCCCACGGGGGGATCCCTACAATGAGCAGTTCTTC.

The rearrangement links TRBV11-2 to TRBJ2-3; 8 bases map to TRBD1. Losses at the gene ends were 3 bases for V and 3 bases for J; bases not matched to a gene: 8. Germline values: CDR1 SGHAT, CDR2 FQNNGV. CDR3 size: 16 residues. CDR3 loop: CASSFRQGTITDTQYF. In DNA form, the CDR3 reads TGTGCCAGCAGCTTCAGACAGGGGACAATTACAGATACGCAGTATTTT.

In DNA form, the CDR3 reads TGCGCCAGCAGCCAAGTTGAGACAGTGAACACTGAAGCTTTCTTT. This translates into CASSQVETVNTEAFF. The chain joins TRBV4-1 to TRBJ1-1, with D possibly matching TRBD1 (5 bases). The CDR3 extends over 15 amino acids. The ends were cut back, 1 base at V and 0 bases at J, with 9 bases in the middle. Germline V gene sequence: CDR1 MGHRA, CDR2 YSYEKL.

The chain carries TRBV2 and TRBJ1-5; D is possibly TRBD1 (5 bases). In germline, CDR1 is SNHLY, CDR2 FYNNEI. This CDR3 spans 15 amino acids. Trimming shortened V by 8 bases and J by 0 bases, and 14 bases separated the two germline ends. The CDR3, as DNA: TGTGCCAGCTGGCGGGAGACAGATAGCAATCAGCCCCAGCATTTT. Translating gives CASWRETDSNQPQHF.

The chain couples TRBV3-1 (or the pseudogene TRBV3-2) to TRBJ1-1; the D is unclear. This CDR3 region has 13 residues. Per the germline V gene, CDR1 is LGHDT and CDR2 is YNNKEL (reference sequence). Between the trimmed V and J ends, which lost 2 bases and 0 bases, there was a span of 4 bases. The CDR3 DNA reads TGTGCCAGCAGCCAAATGATGAACACTGAAGCTTTCTTT. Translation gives CASSQMMNTEAFF.

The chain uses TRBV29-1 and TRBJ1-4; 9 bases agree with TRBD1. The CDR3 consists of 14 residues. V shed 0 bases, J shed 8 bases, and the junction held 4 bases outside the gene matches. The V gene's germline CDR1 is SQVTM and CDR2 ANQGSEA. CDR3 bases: TGCAGCGTTGAAGATGGGGACAGGGAGGAAAAACTGTTTTTT. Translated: CSVEDGDREEKLFF. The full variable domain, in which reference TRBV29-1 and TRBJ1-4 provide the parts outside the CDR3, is SAVISQKPSRDICQRGTSLTIQCQVDSQVTMMFWYRQQPGQSLTLIATANQGSEATYESGFVIDKFPISRPNLTFSTLTVSNMSPEDSSIYLCSVEDGDREEKLFFGSGTQLSVL.

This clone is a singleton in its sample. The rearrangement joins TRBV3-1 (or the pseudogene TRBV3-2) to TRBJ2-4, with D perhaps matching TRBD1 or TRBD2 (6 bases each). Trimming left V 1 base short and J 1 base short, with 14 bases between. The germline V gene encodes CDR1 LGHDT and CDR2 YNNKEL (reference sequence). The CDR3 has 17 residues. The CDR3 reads CASSQVRGQWAKNIQYF. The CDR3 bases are TGTGCCAGCAGCCAAGTCCGGGGGCAGTGGGCCAAAAACATTCAGTACTTC.

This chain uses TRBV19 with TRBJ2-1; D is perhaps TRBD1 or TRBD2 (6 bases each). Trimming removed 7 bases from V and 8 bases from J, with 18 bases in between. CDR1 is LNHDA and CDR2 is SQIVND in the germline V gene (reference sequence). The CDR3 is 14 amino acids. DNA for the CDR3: TGTGCCAGTACTGTCCGGGGGCTCGTCGATGAGCAGTTCTTC. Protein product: CASTVRGLVDEQFF. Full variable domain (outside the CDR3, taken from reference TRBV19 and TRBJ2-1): DGGITQSPKYLFRKEGQNVTLSCEQNLNHDAMYWYRQDPGQGLRLIYYSQIVNDFQKGDIAEGYSVSREKKESFPLTVTSAQKNPTAFYLCASTVRGLVDEQFFGPGTRLTVL.

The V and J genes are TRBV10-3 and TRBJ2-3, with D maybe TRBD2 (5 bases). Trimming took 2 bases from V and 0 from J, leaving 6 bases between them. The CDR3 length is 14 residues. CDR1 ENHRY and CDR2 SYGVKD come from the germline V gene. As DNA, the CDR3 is TGTGCCATCAGTGAGCGGAGGAGCACAGATACGCAGTATTTT. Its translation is CAISERRSTDTQYF.

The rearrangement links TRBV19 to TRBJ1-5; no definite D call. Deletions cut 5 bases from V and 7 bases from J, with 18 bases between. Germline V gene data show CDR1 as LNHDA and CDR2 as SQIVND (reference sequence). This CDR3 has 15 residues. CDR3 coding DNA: TGTGCCAGTAGTTCCGAAGACGGTCTGGGGCAGCCCCAGCATTTT. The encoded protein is CASSSEDGLGQPQHF.

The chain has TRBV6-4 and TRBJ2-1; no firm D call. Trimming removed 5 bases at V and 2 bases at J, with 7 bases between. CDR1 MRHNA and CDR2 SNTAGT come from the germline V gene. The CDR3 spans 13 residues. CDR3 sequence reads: CASSSDTYNEQFF. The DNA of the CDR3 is TGTGCCAGCAGTTCCGACACCTACAATGAGCAGTTCTTC.

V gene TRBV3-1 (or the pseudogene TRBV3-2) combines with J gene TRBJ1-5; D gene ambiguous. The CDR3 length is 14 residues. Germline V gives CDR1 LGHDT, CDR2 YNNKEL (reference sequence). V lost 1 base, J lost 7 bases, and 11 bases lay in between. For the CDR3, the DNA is TGTGCCAGCAGCCAAGGTCCCCACGGACAGCCCCAGCATTTT. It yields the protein CASSQGPHGQPQHF.

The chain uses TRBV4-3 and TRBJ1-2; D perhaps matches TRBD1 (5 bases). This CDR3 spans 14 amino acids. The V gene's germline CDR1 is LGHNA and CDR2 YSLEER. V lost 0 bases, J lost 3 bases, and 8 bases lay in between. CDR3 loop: CASSQERGYYGYTF. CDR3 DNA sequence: TGCGCCAGCAGCCAAGAAAGGGGATACTATGGCTACACCTTC.

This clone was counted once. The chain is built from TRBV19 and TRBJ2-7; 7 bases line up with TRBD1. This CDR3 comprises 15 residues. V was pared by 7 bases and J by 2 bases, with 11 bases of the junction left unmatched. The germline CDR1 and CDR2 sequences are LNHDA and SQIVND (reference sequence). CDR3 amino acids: CASTAARGQAYEQYF. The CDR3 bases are TGTGCCAGTACTGCAGCACGCGGACAGGCCTACGAGCAGTACTTC.

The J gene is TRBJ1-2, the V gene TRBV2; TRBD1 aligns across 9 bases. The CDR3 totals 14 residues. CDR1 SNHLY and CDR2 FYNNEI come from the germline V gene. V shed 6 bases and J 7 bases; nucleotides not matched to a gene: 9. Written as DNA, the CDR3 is TGTGCCAGCAGGAACAGGGGGCTCTATGGTGGCTACACCTTC. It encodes CASRNRGLYGGYTF.

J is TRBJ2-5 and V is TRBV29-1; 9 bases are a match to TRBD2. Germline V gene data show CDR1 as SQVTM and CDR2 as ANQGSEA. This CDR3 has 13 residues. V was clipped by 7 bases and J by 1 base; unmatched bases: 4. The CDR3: CSAGTSPQETQYF. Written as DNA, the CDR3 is TGCAGCGCCGGGACTAGCCCCCAAGAGACCCAGTACTTC.